This note documents a single TCR beta chain sequence. This sample is drawn from a study of Graves' ophthalmopathy and Graves' hyperthyroidism. Ophthalmopathy absent within 18 months of follow-up marked hyperthyroidism as stable. Germline values: CDR1 SQVTM, CDR2 ANQGSEA. J was trimmed by 4 bases and V by 8 bases; bases with no gene match: 14. This CDR3 has 15 residues. The authors amplified TCR beta CDR3 regions from RNA transcripts. RT-PCR was first run with HTBI primers, then multiplex PCR in a second round. TCRdb ran MiXCR on the multiplex PCR reads and lists one entry per CDR3 protein. Among about 380,000 distinct CDR3 sequences, approximately 15% were seen once, and the ten largest hold approximately 7%.

The source material was peripheral blood. The chain couples TRBV29-1 to TRBJ2-1; 7 nucleotides align to TRBD2. This TCR derives from a woman aged 18-35 years with stable Graves' hyperthyroidism. The CDR3, as DNA: TGCAGCACCCCCGCCCTCTACGGGGGGTACAATGAGCAGTTCTTC. It specifies CSTPALYGGYNEQFF.